The clone carrying this TCR beta chain showed up many times. The antigen is undetermined. RNA transcripts yielded amplified TCR beta CDR3 regions. The HTBI primer set was used in a first-round RT-PCR of the TCR CDR3. Via MiXCR, TCRdb re-called the multiplex PCR reads, giving one row per CDR3 protein. The sample includes some 270,000 distinct CDR3 sequences, approximately 23% of them seen just once. V was trimmed by 5 bases and J by 2 bases, leaving 10 bases between them. Germline CDR1 is LNHDA and CDR2 is SQIVND (reference sequence). CDR3 length: 14 amino acids. The sample originates from a study of T cells in Graves' hyperthyroidism and ophthalmopathy. Notes on the study in general: Ophthalmopathy prediction by the model preceded onset by a median about 6.3 months.

The J gene is TRBJ1-5, the V gene TRBV19; D may be TRBD1 (6 bases). The sequencing input was blood. This receptor was obtained from a middle-aged woman with Graves' ophthalmopathy. The CDR3 protein is CASSVQGGNQPQHF. The CDR3 bases are TGTGCCAGTAGTGTACAGGGAGGCAATCAGCCCCAGCATTTT.